The 30 T cell receptor beta chains in this list originate from one sample, sequenced in a study of T-cell reconstitution after alpha-beta-depleted transplantation in children. Unique molecular identifiers were used in preparing the TCRbeta library. TCRdb reprocessed the PCR reads via MiXCR and lists one record per CDR3 protein. The table shows over 300,000 distinct CDR3 sequences, with 10% occurring only once. Source: PBMCs from the stem cell graft donor, taken from the stem cell graft. The receptors stem from a human donor who donated a stem cell graft to a child with acute lymphoblastic leukemia.

V is TRBV12-3 or TRBV12-4 and J is TRBJ1-5; D is uncertain. The CDR3 sequence is 12 residues long. The V and J ends lost 4 bases and 11 bases respectively, with 12 bases between them. The CDR3 sequence is CASSSTGRTQHF. CDR3 DNA: TGTGCCAGCAGTTCCACGGGGAGGACCCAGCATTTT.

This clonotype was observed many times. This chain joins TRBV29-1 and TRBJ2-7, with TRBD2 identical over 10 bases. There are 14 residues in the CDR3. V was pared by 4 bases and J by 4 bases, with 7 bases of the junction left unmatched. Looked up from germline, CDR1 is SQVTM and CDR2 is ANQGSEA. CDR3 bases: TGCAGCGTTGTAGGCTGGACTAGCGGATACGAGCAGTACTTC. It yields the protein CSVVGWTSGYEQYF.

CDR3 coding DNA: TGTGCCAGCAGCTCACTACGGTACGAGCAGTACTTC. Amino acid sequence: CASSSLRYEQYF. The V and J genes are TRBV7-2 and TRBJ2-7; D is unresolved. The CDR3 has 12 residues. The V end lost 4 bases, the J end lost 4 bases, and 8 bases lay between the germline ends. Germline lookup yields CDR1 SGHTA and CDR2 FQGNSA.

The CDR3 loop reads CASDPASGIATNEKLFF. As DNA, the CDR3 is TGTGCCAGCGACCCGGCCAGTGGTATTGCAACTAATGAAAAACTGTTTTTT. The chain carries TRBV6-2 or TRBV6-3 and TRBJ1-4; D uncertain. The germline V gene encodes CDR1 MNHEY and CDR2 SVGEGT. Trimming removed 8 bases from V and 0 bases from J, with 19 bases in between. This CDR3 is 17 amino acids long.

A few counts support this clonotype. V and J are TRBV7-9 and TRBJ2-7; 10 bases are shared with TRBD1. Germline V lookup: CDR1 SEHNR, CDR2 FQNEAQ (reference sequence). Trimming removed 5 bases from V and 3 bases from J; junction bases left unmatched: 10. This CDR3 is 16 amino acids long. DNA of the CDR3: TGTGCCAGCAGCAGCCCGGACAGGGGGGGGAACTACGAGCAGTACTTC. Translation: CASSSPDRGGNYEQYF. Full variable domain (rest looked up from reference TRBV7-9 and TRBJ2-7): DTGVSQNPRHKITKRGQNVTFRCDPISEHNRLYWYRQTLGQGPEFLTYFQNEAQLEKSRLLSDRFSAERPKGSFSTLEIQRTEQGDSAMYLCASSSPDRGGNYEQYFGPGTRLTVT.

At least ten counts were recorded for this clonotype. The CDR3 DNA sequence: TGCAGTGCTAGAGATGACAGGGGGACCTACGAGCAGTACTTC. This encodes CSARDDRGTYEQYF. The chain links TRBV20-1 to TRBJ2-7; the match to TRBD1 covers 9 bases. V was pared by 0 bases and J by 2 bases, with 2 bases of the junction left unmatched. CDR3 length: 14 amino acids. Per germline, CDR1 DFQATT and CDR2 SNEGSKA (reference sequence).

The rearrangement links TRBV7-3 to TRBJ1-6, with unresolved D. The CDR3 is 13 amino acids. Germline CDR1 reads SGHTA; CDR2 reads FQGTGA. The ends were cut back, 8 bases at V and 0 bases at J, with 5 bases in the middle. The CDR3 region has the DNA TGTGCCAGCGGCCACTCCTATAATTCACCCCTCCACTTT. This translates into CASGHSYNSPLHF.

The genes are TRBV6-2 or TRBV6-3 and TRBJ2-2; D is possibly TRBD1 (6 bases). The CDR3 is made up of 15 amino acids. CDR1 is MNHEY, CDR2 SVGEGT, per germline. The V gene lost 2 bases and the J gene lost 6 bases, with 13 bases spanning the gap. In DNA, the CDR3 is TGTGCCAGCAGTTACGCTATCCCAGGGGCCGGGGAGCTGTTTTTT. This encodes CASSYAIPGAGELFF.

There are a few counts of this clonotype. In DNA form, the CDR3 reads TGCGCCAGCAGCCAGAACAGGGGGCAGGGAGCTTTCTTT. Its protein is CASSQNRGQGAFF. V usage is TRBV4-3 and J usage is TRBJ1-1; 9 bases are shared with TRBD1. The CDR3 runs 13 residues. Germline V CDR1 and CDR2: LGHNA, YSLEER. Trimming took 3 bases from V and 10 from J; bases not matched to a gene: 6.

This clonotype was counted a few times. V is TRBV28 and J is TRBJ2-1, with TRBD1 matching 8 bases. With V trimmed by 6 bases and J by 4 bases, 8 bases remained unmatched. Germline V gives CDR1 MDHEN, CDR2 SYDVKM. CDR3 size: 15 residues. The CDR3 DNA follows: TGTGCCAGCAGCTACAGGGGGAAACTTTACAATGAGCAGTTCTTC. Translation gives CASSYRGKLYNEQFF.

About this clonotype: Germline and junction disagree at one end, which may indicate a read error. The genes are TRBV7-1 and TRBJ2-1, with D perhaps matching TRBD1 or TRBD2 (7 bases each). TRBV7-1 is identified as an open reading frame with a role that is uncertain. This CDR3 spans 21 amino acids. DNA for the CDR3: TGTGCCAGGAGCTCCGGCCTCCGCGGGGGACTCCGGGACAGCCTCTACAATGAGCAGTTCTTC. This translates into CARSSGLRGGLRDSLYNEQFF.

This clonotype was seen a handful of times. CDR3 in amino acids: CASRPGQGGGDEQYF. The CDR3 DNA sequence: TGCGCCAGCAGACCGGGACAGGGCGGAGGGGACGAGCAGTACTTC. This chain connects TRBV5-1 to TRBJ2-7; 9 bases are a match to TRBD1. V trimming: 5 bases; J trimming: 5 bases; junction bases outside the gene matches: 11. The CDR3 extends over 15 amino acids. Per germline, CDR1 SGHRS and CDR2 YFSETQ.

In this sample, this clonotype turned up a few times. The chain combines TRBV6-5 with TRBJ2-3; D might be TRBD1 or TRBD2, each matching 5 bases. Germline V gene sequence: CDR1 MNHEY, CDR2 SVGAGI. The ends were cut back, 2 bases at V and 5 bases at J, with 14 bases in the middle. The CDR3 totals 15 residues. CDR3: CASSYTLWGKDTQYF. Written as DNA, the CDR3 is TGTGCCAGCAGTTACACGTTGTGGGGGAAAGATACGCAGTATTTT.

This clonotype was seen a handful of times. The rearrangement uses TRBV20-1 and TRBJ2-1, with D perhaps TRBD2 (6 bases). CDR3 length equals 15 residues. Trimming removed 1 base from V and 4 bases from J, with 14 bases in between. Looked up from germline, CDR1 is DFQATT and CDR2 is SNEGSKA (reference sequence). Here the CDR3 reads CSARVVPSGYNEQFF. The CDR3 DNA reads TGCAGTGCTAGAGTTGTACCCAGCGGGTACAATGAGCAGTTCTTC.

J is TRBJ2-5 and V is TRBV4-3, with 7 positions matching TRBD2. V shed 0 bases, J shed 6 bases, and the junction held 7 bases outside the gene matches. CDR1 LGHNA and CDR2 YSLEER come from the germline V gene. The CDR3 is made up of 15 amino acids. The CDR3 sequence: CASSQERGVTQTQYF. CDR3 sequence (DNA): TGCGCCAGCAGCCAAGAACGGGGGGTCACCCAGACCCAGTACTTC.

Comments on this clonotype: Relative to the germline gene, one junction end is altered; a read error may explain this. The V gene is TRBV12-3 or TRBV12-4, the J gene TRBJ2-5, with 7 bases fitting TRBD2. The CDR3 contains 19 residues. This chain's CDR3 is CAISLAGRGRINPQETQYF. CDR3 coding DNA: TGTGCCATCAGTTTAGCGGGCAGAGGGAGAATTAACCCCCAAGAGACCCAGTACTTC.

Only a few counts were recorded for this clonotype. This chain uses TRBV2 with TRBJ1-1; perhaps TRBD1 as D (5 bases). V lost 7 bases, J lost 1 base, and 16 bases lay in between. Germline CDR1 SNHLY, CDR2 FYNNEI. The CDR3 is made up of 15 amino acids. CDR3: CASTPIVGANTEAFF. The CDR3 bases are TGTGCCAGCACCCCGATCGTCGGGGCGAACACTGAAGCTTTCTTT.

This clonotype has a handful of counts. This chain links TRBV30 with TRBJ2-7; possible D gene TRBD1, 6 bases. The CDR3 is 14 amino acids. The germline CDR1 and CDR2 sequences are GTSNPN and SVGIG (reference sequence). Trimming shortened V by 5 bases and J by 7 bases, and 21 bases separated the two germline ends. The CDR3 protein is CAWGNSGPRGEQYF. The CDR3 nucleotides read TGTGCCTGGGGGAACTCGGGACCGAGGGGGGAGCAGTACTTC.

The rearrangement uses TRBV12-3 or TRBV12-4 and TRBJ2-3, with TRBD1 as a possible D gene (6 bases). Trimming shortened V by 6 bases and J by 2 bases, and 18 bases separated the two germline ends. The CDR3 spans 16 residues. The CDR3 sequence is CASSPRGGADTDTQYF. The CDR3 coding sequence is TGTGCCAGCAGCCCCAGGGGTGGGGCGGACACAGATACGCAGTATTTT.

This clonotype has only a few counts. The CDR3 region has the DNA TGCGCCGGTCGACAGGGGGAAGGAGAGACCCAGTACTTC. It is translated as CAGRQGEGETQYF. This chain uses TRBV5-1 with TRBJ2-5; 9 bases line up with TRBD1. After removal of 10 bases from V and 4 bases from J, the junction contained 8 bases not matched to a gene. This CDR3 comprises 13 residues. Germline assignment: CDR1 SGHRS and CDR2 YFSETQ.

This clonotype was picked up a small number of times. The chain combines TRBV24-1 with TRBJ2-1, with D perhaps matching TRBD1 (5 bases). This CDR3 has 19 amino acids. Between the trimmed V and J ends, which lost 1 base and 0 bases, there was a span of 18 bases. Germline V gene lookup returns CDR1 KGHDR and CDR2 SFDVKD. As DNA, the CDR3 is TGTGCCACCAGTGATTTTAGGCAGGGAATCCCCCTCTCCTACAATGAGCAGTTCTTC. The encoded protein is CATSDFRQGIPLSYNEQFF.

This clonotype has more than one count but fewer than ten. This sequence joins TRBV5-1 and TRBJ2-1, with TRBD2 matching 11 bases. This CDR3 is 16 amino acids long. CDR1 SGHRS and CDR2 YFSETQ come from the germline V gene. J lost 9 bases, V lost 6 bases, and 14 bases had no gene match. The CDR3 DNA reads as TGCGCCAGCACGCCCCAACTAGCGGGAGATGTAGGTGAGCAGTTCTTC. Encoded protein: CASTPQLAGDVGEQFF. Complete variable domain (other parts from reference TRBV5-1 and TRBJ2-1): KAGVTQTPRYLIKTRGQQVTLSCSPISGHRSVSWYQQTPGQGLQFLFEYFSETQRNKGNFPGRFSGRQFSNSRSEMNVSTLELGDSALYLCASTPQLAGDVGEQFFGPGTRLTVL.

The sample holds many counts of this clonotype. The chain recombines TRBV7-6 with TRBJ2-6; a weak D match, TRBD1 (5 bases). The germline V and J ends were trimmed by 1 base and 0 bases, with 7 bases remaining between them. This CDR3 has 16 amino acids. Germline CDR1 is SGHVS and CDR2 is FNYEAQ. CDR3 DNA sequence: TGTGCCAGCAGCTTAGACAGGTTCTCTGGGGCCAACGTCCTGACTTTC. Protein product: CASSLDRFSGANVLTF.

This clonotype has ten or more counts. This chain links TRBV12-3 or TRBV12-4 with TRBJ2-1; D ambiguous. V lost 3 bases, J lost 3 bases, and 6 bases lay in between. The CDR3 sequence is 13 residues long. The CDR3 coding sequence is TGTGCCAGCAGTTTTTCAGACTACAATGAGCAGTTCTTC. Protein sequence: CASSFSDYNEQFF.

This clonotype was counted only a few times. J is TRBJ2-2 and V is TRBV29-1; tentative D call: TRBD1 (5 bases). CDR1 SQVTM and CDR2 ANQGSEA come from the germline V gene. This CDR3 contains 14 residues. V lost 4 bases and J lost 5, with 14 bases in between. DNA for the CDR3: TGCAGCGTTGGAACCGGCCCAGGGACCGGGGAGCTGTTTTTT. Its protein is CSVGTGPGTGELFF.

This rearrangement joins TRBV29-1 to TRBJ1-2, with D possibly being TRBD1 (6 bases). CDR1 and CDR2 from the germline V gene are SQVTM and ANQGSEA. The V end was cut by 1 base, the J end by 6 bases, with 18 bases between. This CDR3 has 15 amino acids. DNA for the CDR3: TGCAGCGTTGAAGGGAAAACGGGGACAAGAAATGGCTACACCTTC. Encoded protein: CSVEGKTGTRNGYTF.

The CDR3 spells CASSQSGTYNEQFF. CDR3 nucleotides: TGCGCCAGCAGCCAGAGCGGGACTTACAATGAGCAGTTCTTC. The chain employs TRBV4-3 and TRBJ2-1, with 7 bases that match TRBD2. V lost 3 bases, J lost 4 bases, and 3 bases stayed unmatched. Germline values: CDR1 LGHNA, CDR2 YSLEER. The CDR3 consists of 14 residues.

This clonotype came up many times. This chain links TRBV7-2 with TRBJ2-5; D ambiguous. V lost 5 bases, J lost 3 bases, and 13 bases lay in between. The CDR3 has 14 residues. In germline, CDR1 is SGHTA, CDR2 FQGNSA. The CDR3 DNA follows: TGTGCCAGCAGCCGATATGGTTCTGAAGAGACCCAGTACTTC. Its protein product is CASSRYGSEETQYF.

V gene TRBV29-1 combines with J gene TRBJ1-2; D uncertain. In germline, CDR1 is SQVTM, CDR2 ANQGSEA. V was shortened by 4 bases and J by 2 bases, with 11 bases between the two germline ends. This CDR3 has 13 amino acids. CDR3: CSVVARDNYGYTF. In DNA, the CDR3 is TGCAGCGTTGTAGCCAGAGACAACTATGGCTACACCTTC. The full variable domain, rest sourced from reference TRBV29-1 and TRBJ1-2, is SAVISQKPSRDICQRGTSLTIQCQVDSQVTMMFWYRQQPGQSLTLIATANQGSEATYESGFVIDKFPISRPNLTFSTLTVSNMSPEDSSIYLCSVVARDNYGYTFGSGTRLTVV.

This chain uses TRBV7-8 with TRBJ2-7; TRBD2 matches 7 bases. V lost 4 bases to trimming and J lost 7 bases; unmatched junction nucleotides: 13. The V gene's germline CDR1 is SGHVS and CDR2 FQNEAQ. The CDR3 loop spans 15 amino acids. The CDR3 DNA reads TGTGCCAGCAGCTGGGGAGGGGAGTGGTCCTTGGAGCAGTACTTC. It translates to CASSWGGEWSLEQYF.